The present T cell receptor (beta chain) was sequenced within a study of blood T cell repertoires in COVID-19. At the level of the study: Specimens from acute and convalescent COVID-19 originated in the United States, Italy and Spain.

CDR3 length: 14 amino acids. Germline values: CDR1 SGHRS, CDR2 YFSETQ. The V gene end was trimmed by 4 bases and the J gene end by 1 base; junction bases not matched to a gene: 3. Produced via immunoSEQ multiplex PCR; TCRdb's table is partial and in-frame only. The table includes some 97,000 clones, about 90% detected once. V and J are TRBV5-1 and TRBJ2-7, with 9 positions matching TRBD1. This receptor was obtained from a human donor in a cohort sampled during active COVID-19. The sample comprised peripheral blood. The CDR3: CASSVDRGSYEQYF. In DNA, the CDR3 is TGCGCCAGCAGCGTCGACAGGGGGTCCTACGAGCAGTACTTC.